Below are 3 T cell receptor beta chains sequenced from a single sample in a study of shared clonotypes between healthy human individuals. Generated by immunoSEQ multiplex PCR, the TCRdb table keeps only in-frame clones and is missing some. This table holds approximately 600,000 clones, 85% to 95% found once. Naivety among CD8 cells was defined by CD45RO negativity and positive CCR7 selection, thereby excluding terminally differentiated effector memory CD45RA+ cells. Sequencing input: naive CD8+ T cells sorted from blood. These receptors all come from a young woman in good health.

With respect to this clone: The identical CDR3 is also encoded by other nucleotide sequences in the sample. The chain couples TRBV7-9 to TRBJ2-2; D unresolved. Trimming removed 5 bases at V and 5 bases at J, with 6 bases between. The CDR3 is 12 residues long. The V gene's germline CDR1 is SEHNR and CDR2 FQNEAQ (reference sequence). The CDR3 here is CASSLDTGELFF. Here the CDR3 DNA reads TGTGCCAGCAGCCTAGATACCGGGGAGCTGTTTTTT.

This rearrangement joins TRBV5-6 to TRBJ2-7; D unclear. V lost 0 bases and J lost 3, with 10 bases in between. Germline values: CDR1 SGHDT, CDR2 YYEEEE. The CDR3 loop spans 14 amino acids. DNA for the CDR3: TGTGCCAGCAGCTTGGCCAGTAAGAGCTACGAGCAGTACTTC. Its translation is CASSLASKSYEQYF. Looking up the rest from reference TRBV5-6 and TRBJ2-7 gives the full variable domain: DAGVTQSPTHLIKTRGQQVTLRCSPKSGHDTVSWYQQALGQGPQFIFQYYEEEERQRGNFPDRFSGHQFPNYSSELNVNALLLGDSALYLCASSLASKSYEQYFGPGTRLTVT.

The chain recombines TRBV9 with TRBJ2-2; 10 bases map to TRBD2. The CDR3 consists of 15 residues. Germline V CDR1 and CDR2: SGDLS, YYNGEE. The ends lost 3 bases at V and 6 bases at J; junction bases unmatched: 5. The CDR3 reads CASSATGTSAGELFF. The CDR3, as DNA: TGTGCCAGCAGCGCCACCGGGACTAGCGCCGGGGAGCTGTTTTTT. The whole variable domain, filled in from reference TRBV9 and TRBJ2-2, reads DSGVTQTPKHLITATGQRVTLRCSPRSGDLSVYWYQQSLDQGLQFLIQYYNGEERAKGNILERFSAQQFPDLHSELNLSSLELGDSALYFCASSATGTSAGELFFGEGSRLTVL.